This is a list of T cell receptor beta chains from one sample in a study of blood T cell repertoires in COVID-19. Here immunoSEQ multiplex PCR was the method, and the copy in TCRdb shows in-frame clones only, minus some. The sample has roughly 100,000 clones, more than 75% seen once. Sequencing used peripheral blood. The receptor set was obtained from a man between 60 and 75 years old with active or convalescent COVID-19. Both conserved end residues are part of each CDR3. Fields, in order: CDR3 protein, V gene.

cdr3_aa: CASSETTGSNQPQHF
v_call: TRBV10-2

cdr3_aa: CASTRGEAVGELFF
v_call: TRBV9

cdr3_aa: CASSPRREGNNEQFF
v_call: TRBV10-1

cdr3_aa: CASSLETGGGSPLHF
v_call: TRBV11-2

cdr3_aa: CASSFRTSGGLNFYF
v_call: TRBV5-5

cdr3_aa: CASSTRGTSGLSTDTQYF
v_call: TRBV6-2/TRBV6-3

cdr3_aa: CAWSVPKNTEAFF
v_call: TRBV30

cdr3_aa: CAISRMLIAGGLQETQYF
v_call: TRBV10-3

cdr3_aa: CASSIEGARDTQYF
v_call: TRBV19

cdr3_aa: CAVATRSNEQFF
v_call: TRBV21-1

cdr3_aa: CASNPPGLALYEQYF
v_call: TRBV28

cdr3_aa: CASSPRHHEQFF
v_call: TRBV9